This entry concerns a single T cell receptor (beta chain). Its specificity is unknown. This CDR3 region has 14 residues. Germline CDR1 reads SGHDN; CDR2 reads FVKESK. V shed 8 bases and J 6 bases; nucleotides not matched to a gene: 9. Tregs were sorted as CD4+CD25+CD127-/low cells. Study-level results: Tumor memory CD4+ T cell TCR gene usage was found to cluster with blood and lymph node memory CD4+ cells and with lymph node naive CD4+ cells. Tumor Treg TCRs overlapped most with tumor naive CD4+ cells.

Semi-nested PCR with Nested Universal Primer A followed constant-region reverse priming of full-length variable regions. Via MiXCR, TCRdb re-called the 5' RACE reads, giving one row per CDR3 protein. The repertoire includes approximately 40,000 distinct CDR3 sequences, around 20% of them detected once, and approximately 4.1% sits in the top ten. Sequenced: Tregs sorted from blood. The gene calls are TRBV14 and TRBJ2-1, with 8 bases identical to TRBD2. The sequence derives from a female donor with breast cancer. The CDR3 DNA reads as TGTGCCAGCGGGAGAGCGGGAGTCACCAATGAGCAGTTCTTC. This encodes CASGRAGVTNEQFF.